This T cell receptor beta chain was sequenced during a study of monozygotic twins with inflammatory bowel disease. Germline CDR1 is SGHDN and CDR2 is FVKESK. The CDR3 loop spans 14 amino acids. Two nested PCRs, of 16 and 9 cycles, processed TCRalpha and TCRbeta cDNA. TCRdb reworked the 5' RACE reads into one entry per CDR3 protein, no DNA. The sample table includes 330,000 or so distinct CDR3 sequences. The template was total RNA from whole blood, with no T cell sorting. Worth noting for this clonotype: Its antigen is not known.

General study results and limits: Comparison of concordant versus discordant twins revealed no difference in repertoire similarity, possibly due to limited power. People with IBD had fewer clonotypes in common with others than healthy twins did, especially with disease activity.

Sequenced material: blood. J is TRBJ1-1 and V is TRBV14. This receptor was obtained from a human donor with ulcerative colitis or Crohn's disease, or a healthy co-twin of an affected twin (not recorded which). The CDR3 is CASSQWDGNTEAFF.